Shown below are 5 T cell receptor beta chains from a single sample sequenced in a study of vaccination and CD4 T cells after COVID-19 (dated by TCRdb to 2022 to 2024). Their antigens remain unidentified. The library was made by PCR. The run used an Illumina iSeq 100. DNA from cultured CD4+ T cells underwent TCR sequencing with the Oncomine TCR Beta short-read assay at the Johns Hopkins FTIC core. The public reads were reanalyzed by TCRdb: fastp trimming at Q25, MiXCR alignment, in-frame beta chains only. Each entry merges the rows of one CDR3 protein and shows their most common DNA and genes. This sample lists 10,000 to 12,000 distinct CDR3 sequences; around 30% were detected once. 7.5% to 9% of the sample belongs to the ten largest clones. The treatment or condition label for this specimen denotes: approximately nine-day PBMC culture with coronavirus spike peptide pools or control peptides (ViraFEST assay).

Sequencing was done on a sample of CD4+ T cells from blood, cultured in vitro. These receptors were taken from a human donor who had recovered from COVID-19.

The sample holds a few counts of this clonotype. V is TRBV5-4 and J is TRBJ2-5; D perhaps matches TRBD1 (6 bases). V dropped 1 base and J dropped 2 bases, with 9 bases sitting between them. The CDR3 is 14 amino acids. CDR1 and CDR2 from the germline V gene are SGHNT and YYREEE (reference sequence). The CDR3 is CASSLQTGQETQYF. The CDR3 DNA is TGTGCCAGCAGCTTGCAGACAGGACAAGAGACCCAGTACTTC.

In this sample, this clonotype turned up a few times. CDR3 bases: TGTGCCAGCAGTGGACTACCGGGGAGGGATACGCAGTATTTT. Translated, it gives CASSGLPGRDTQYF. V is TRBV28 and J is TRBJ2-3; possible D gene TRBD2, 6 bases. CDR1 is MDHEN, CDR2 SYDVKM, per germline. This CDR3 is 14 amino acids long. Trimming took 5 bases from V and 6 from J, leaving 15 bases between them. Using reference TRBV28 and TRBJ2-3 for the parts outside the CDR3, the full variable domain is DVKVTQSSRYLVKRTGEKVFLECVQDMDHENMFWYRQDPGLGLRLIYFSYDVKMKEKGDIPEGYSVSREKKERFSLILESASTNQTSMYLCASSGLPGRDTQYFGPGTRLTVL.

This clonotype was picked up a small number of times. The V and J genes are TRBV20-1 and TRBJ2-5; 11 positions match TRBD1. Looked up from germline, CDR1 is DFQATT and CDR2 is SNEGSKA (reference sequence). The CDR3 extends over 16 amino acids. Trimming at V came to 3 bases and at J to 2 bases, leaving 8 bases not matched to a gene. DNA for the CDR3: TGCAGTGCTAGTCGAACCGGGACAGGGGGACAAGAGACCCAGTACTTC. It yields the protein CSASRTGTGGQETQYF.

V usage is TRBV6-2 or TRBV6-3 and J usage is TRBJ1-2; D is ambiguous. The germline V gene has CDR1 MNHEY and CDR2 SVGEGT. Deletions cut 0 bases from V and 7 bases from J, with 18 bases between. This CDR3 is built from 16 residues. Here the CDR3 reads CASSYSRPKGIAGYTF. CDR3 nucleotide sequence: TGTGCCAGCAGTTACTCGAGGCCAAAGGGAATTGCTGGCTACACCTTC.

This clonotype was observed a handful of times. The CDR3 here is CASSNDRGMNSPLHF. CDR3 bases: TGTGCCAGCAGCAACGACAGGGGGATGAATTCACCCCTCCACTTT. The genes are TRBV7-9 and TRBJ1-6; 9 nucleotides line up with TRBD1. The V and J ends lost 5 bases and 7 bases, in that order; junction bases with no gene match: 6. The CDR3 consists of 15 residues. CDR1 is SEHNR and CDR2 is FQNEAQ in the germline V gene (reference sequence).